These 4 T cell receptor beta chains came from one sample sequenced in a study of vaccination and CD4 T cells after COVID-19. With the Oncomine TCR Beta short-read assay, DNA from cultured CD4+ T cells was sequenced. TCRdb recomputed calls from the PCR reads with MiXCR, one row per CDR3 protein. The sample includes more than 13,000 distinct CDR3 sequences, about 65% of them seen just once. The treatment was: roughly ten-day PBMC culture with coronavirus spike peptide pools or control peptides (ViraFEST assay). Their antigens remain unidentified. Sample: CD4+ T cells from blood, cultured in vitro. The receptor source for this set is a human donor who had recovered from COVID-19.

V gene TRBV29-1 combines with J gene TRBJ2-2, with TRBD2 matching 7 bases. This CDR3 spans 14 amino acids. Losses at the gene ends were 6 bases for V and 1 base for J; bases not matched to a gene: 5. Looked up from germline, CDR1 is SQVTM and CDR2 is ANQGSEA. The CDR3 DNA follows: TGCAGCGTGAGAACTAGCGTGAACACCGGGGAGCTGTTTTTT. Protein sequence: CSVRTSVNTGELFF.

The chain carries TRBV19 and TRBJ2-5; no reliable D call. This CDR3 is built from 15 residues. V lost 1 base and J lost 3, with 12 bases in between. Germline V CDR1 and CDR2: LNHDA, SQIVND (reference sequence). CDR3 bases: TGTGCCAGTAGTATAGTGGCACAATCTGAAGAGACCCAGTACTTC. Protein: CASSIVAQSEETQYF.

This chain connects TRBV2 to TRBJ2-2, with D perhaps matching TRBD2 (6 bases). CDR3 length: 14 residues. Germline V gene lookup returns CDR1 SNHLY and CDR2 FYNNEI. The germline V and J ends were trimmed by 6 bases and 6 bases, with 14 bases remaining between them. CDR3 in DNA: TGTGCCAGCAGCTTTCTCCCTAGCGCCGGGGAGCTGTTTTTT. Encoded protein: CASSFLPSAGELFF.

V usage is TRBV4-3 and J usage is TRBJ1-5; TRBD1 might be the D (6 bases). Germline CDR1 LGHNA, CDR2 YSLEER. The ends were cut back, 4 bases at V and 5 bases at J, with 15 bases in the middle. This CDR3 spans 15 amino acids. The CDR3 nucleotides read TGCGCCAGCAGCCTCAACCTACAGGGATATCAGCCCCAGCATTTT. Translating it yields CASSLNLQGYQPQHF.